This T cell receptor (beta chain) is from a study of blood T cells in healthy people across ages. Germline V gene lookup returns CDR1 DFQATT and CDR2 SNEGSKA (reference sequence). The CDR3 consists of 13 residues. This clonotype was seen a few times. One end of the junction is discordant with germline, which a read error may explain. Primed by a sample-barcoded 5' primer and a J-beta primer mix, a second PCR proceeded for about 6 to 12 cycles. Using its own MiXCR run on the 5' RACE reads, TCRdb lists one record per CDR3 protein. Of almost 550,000 distinct CDR3 sequences listed, 20% to 30% are singletons. The sample was also reused in another study, on T cells of mothers and their children. That work adds: The entire RNA extract went into cDNA synthesis at 1.5 ug per 15 ul.

The specimen sequenced was blood. The gene calls are TRBV20-1 and TRBJ2-7; D is possibly TRBD1 (6 bases). The receptor comes from a boy aged 5-17 years in good health. In DNA form, the CDR3 reads TGCAGCGCTAGAGGACAGAACTCCTACGAGCAGTACTTC. This sequence encodes CSARGQNSYEQYF.